The sample holds many counts of the clone carrying this T cell receptor (beta chain). The antigen remains unidentified. V lost 6 bases, J lost 4 bases, and 10 bases stayed unmatched. The CDR3 extends over 15 amino acids. The V gene's germline CDR1 is SGDLS and CDR2 YYNGEE. This record comes from a study of CD8 T cells in ankylosing spondylitis. Overall study findings and caveats: Apparently characteristic of ankylosing spondylitis blood was a TCR beta motif (about eight highly homologous variants). Earlier work had already found some motif variants in reactive arthritis synovial fluid and blood. The study looked at matched synovial fluid samples from ankylosing spondylitis patients. Disease-linked clones were reported to be significantly enriched there.

By quantitative 5'-RACE with molecular barcodes, the TCR beta libraries were made. TCRdb reanalysed the 5' RACE reads using MiXCR and keeps one entry per CDR3 protein. The sample contains approximately 440,000 distinct CDR3 sequences, 15% to 20% of which appear only once. Input material: blood, either unsorted or a sorted T cell fraction (not recorded which). The J gene is TRBJ2-1, the V gene TRBV9, with TRBD1 identical over 7 bases. The receptor was isolated from a male donor with ankylosing spondylitis. The CDR3 spells CASTPTAGGYNEQFF. The CDR3 DNA sequence: TGTGCCAGCACCCCCACGGCAGGGGGATACAATGAGCAGTTCTTC.